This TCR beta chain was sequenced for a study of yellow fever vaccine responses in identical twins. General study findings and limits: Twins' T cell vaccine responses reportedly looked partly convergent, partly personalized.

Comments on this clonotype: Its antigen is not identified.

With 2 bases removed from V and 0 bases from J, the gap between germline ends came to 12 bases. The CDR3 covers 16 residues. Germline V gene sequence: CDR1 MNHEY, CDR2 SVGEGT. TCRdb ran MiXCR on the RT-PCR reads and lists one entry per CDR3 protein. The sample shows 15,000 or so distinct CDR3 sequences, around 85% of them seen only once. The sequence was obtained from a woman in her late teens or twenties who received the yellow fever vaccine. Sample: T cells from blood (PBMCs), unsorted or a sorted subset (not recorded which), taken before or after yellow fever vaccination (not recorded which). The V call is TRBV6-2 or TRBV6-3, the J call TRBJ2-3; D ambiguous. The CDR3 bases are TGTGCCAGCAGTTACGGTGTGGTGGGGAGCACAGATACGCAGTATTTT. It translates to CASSYGVVGSTDTQYF.